The source of this T cell receptor (beta chain) is a study of regulatory T cells in long-lasting Graves disease (dated by TCRdb to about 2021). Background on the whole study: Persistent Graves' disease was defined as persistently positive TSH receptor autoantibodies together with antithyroid drug treatment for over 5 years. On average, persistent Graves' disease patients in the clinical cohort had been on antithyroid drugs for about 9.7 years. A total of about 35 samples underwent TCR sequencing, from roughly 13 patients with persistent Graves' disease and 20 or so patients with newly diagnosed Graves' disease. Peripheral blood TCR sequencing and RNA sequencing compared persistent Graves' disease patients with newly diagnosed Graves' disease patients. The study was registered as a clinical trial and conducted in China. Here is what the overall study found, with its caveats: Only peripheral blood was studied, because thyroid tissue, the primary lesion, was inaccessible. Compared with newly diagnosed patients, patients with persistent Graves' disease had lower TCR Shannon entropy and fewer highly expanded clones, which suggests clonal expansion. Patients with persistent disease shared more public clonotypes (around 2,500) than newly diagnosed patients did (more than 900). As a limitation, the authors acknowledged that the small sample size may reduce accuracy. Only the TCR beta chain was sequenced and analyzed. TRBV28, TRBJ1-2 and TRBJ2-5 were preferentially used in persistent disease, while TRBV20-1 and TRBJ2-1 were favored in newly diagnosed disease.

The time point label, as the study defines it: persistent/refractory GD, antithyroid drugs over 5 years with positive TRAb. For both TCR sequencing and RNA sequencing, RNA was extracted from PBMCs in TRIzol. The diagnosis of Graves' disease was made according to American Thyroid Association guidelines. Patients were recruited from an endocrinology department in Xi'an, China. From each patient, around 9 milliliters of peripheral blood was collected into an EDTA anticoagulant tube. Ficoll Paque Plus density gradient separation was used to isolate PBMCs, and no further T cell sorting was performed. RNA quality was checked with an Agilent 2100 Bioanalyzer and agarose gel, and concentration with a NanoDrop 2000. V ends up 4 bases short and J 3 bases short, with an unmatched junction base count of 2. From the cysteine through the phenylalanine, the CDR3 covers 13 amino acids. This entry keeps only the CDR3 DNA: 39 bases, framed from base 1.

Libraries were built with multiplex PCR. This sample was sequenced with an Illumina HiSeq 4000. TCR beta libraries were built with iRepertoire HTBI primers and Arm-PCR amplification of CDR3 regions. Gel purification was performed on PCR products prior to sequencing. As for the original processing: Gene usage analysis of CDR3 amino acid clonotypes used the 62 TRBV and fewer than 15 TRBJ segments found across samples. Filtered high-quality paired reads were merged into contigs using COPE and FqMerger. BLAST was used to align contigs to IMGT TRBV, TRBD and TRBJ reference genes, with CDR3 defined following IMGT. Any clonotype with a frequency above 0.1% was classified as a highly expanded clone. Repertoire diversity was measured by Shannon entropy, and V-J evenness by the Gini coefficient. A clonotype was considered public if more than one individual shared it. The public reads were run again by TCRdb, first through fastp at Q25 and then through MiXCR, and only productive beta chains were kept. Every distinct CDR3 protein forms one entry, paired with its most common genes and DNA. TCRdb's processing, not the authors' own work, is the source of the V and J calls. In this sample the table shows under 450,000 distinct CDR3 sequences, roughly 23% of which occur a single time. Roughly a quarter of the sample rests with the top ten.

This clonotype was counted at least ten times. What this receptor recognizes is not known. It has no much larger one-base neighbor in the sample; base qualities were not kept. This material consisted of peripheral blood mononuclear cells (PBMCs), taken when the disease was refractory, from a patient treated with antithyroid drugs. This clonotype was obtained from a woman aged 40 to 50 with Graves disease. Donor details come from another sample of the same person, matched by shared clones. The chain is assembled from TRBV12-3 or TRBV12-4 and TRBJ2-5; the junction holds 7 bases that match TRBD2. The CDR3 reads as follows: CASSSTSEETQYF. The DNA sequence follows: TGTGCCAGCAGTTCCACTAGCGAAGAGACCCAGTACTTC.